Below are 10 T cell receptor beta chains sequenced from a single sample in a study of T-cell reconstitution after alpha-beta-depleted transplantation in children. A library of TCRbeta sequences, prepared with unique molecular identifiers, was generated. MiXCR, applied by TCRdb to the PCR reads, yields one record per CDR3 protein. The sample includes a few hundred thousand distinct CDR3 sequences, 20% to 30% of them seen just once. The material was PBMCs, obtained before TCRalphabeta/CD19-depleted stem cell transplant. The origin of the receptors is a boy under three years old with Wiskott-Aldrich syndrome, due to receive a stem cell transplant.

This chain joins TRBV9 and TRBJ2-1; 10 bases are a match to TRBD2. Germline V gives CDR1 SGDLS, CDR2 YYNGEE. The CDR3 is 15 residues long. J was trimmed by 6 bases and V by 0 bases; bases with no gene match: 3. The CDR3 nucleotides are TGTGCCAGCAGCGTAGAAGCGGGAGGGGGCAATGAGCAGTTCTTC. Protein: CASSVEAGGGNEQFF.

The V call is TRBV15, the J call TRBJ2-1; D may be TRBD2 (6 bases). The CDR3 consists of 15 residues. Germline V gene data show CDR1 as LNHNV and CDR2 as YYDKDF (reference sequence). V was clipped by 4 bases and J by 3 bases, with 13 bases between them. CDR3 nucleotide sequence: TGTGCCACCAGCAAGGATGCGGGAAACTACAATGAGCAGTTCTTC. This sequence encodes CATSKDAGNYNEQFF.

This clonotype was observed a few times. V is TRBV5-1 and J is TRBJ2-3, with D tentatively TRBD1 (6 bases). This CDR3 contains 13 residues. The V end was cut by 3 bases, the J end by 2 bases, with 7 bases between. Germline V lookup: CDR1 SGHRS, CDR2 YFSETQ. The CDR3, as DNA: TGCGCCAGCAGCTGGGGGCCCACAGATACGCAGTATTTT. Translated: CASSWGPTDTQYF.

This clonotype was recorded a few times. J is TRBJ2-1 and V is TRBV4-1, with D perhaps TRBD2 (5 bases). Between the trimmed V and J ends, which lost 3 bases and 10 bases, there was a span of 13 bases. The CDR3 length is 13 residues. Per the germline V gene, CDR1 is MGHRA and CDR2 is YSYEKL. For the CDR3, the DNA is TGCGCCAGCAGCCACGCCCGGGGATTGGAGCAGTTCTTC. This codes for CASSHARGLEQFF.

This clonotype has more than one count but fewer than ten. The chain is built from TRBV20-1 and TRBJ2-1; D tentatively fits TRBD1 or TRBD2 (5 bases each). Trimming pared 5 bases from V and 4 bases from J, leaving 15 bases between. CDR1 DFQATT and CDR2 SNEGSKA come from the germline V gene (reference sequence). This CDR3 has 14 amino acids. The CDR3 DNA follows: TGCAGTGCTTACATACTAGGGGCTTACAATGAGCAGTTCTTC. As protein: CSAYILGAYNEQFF.

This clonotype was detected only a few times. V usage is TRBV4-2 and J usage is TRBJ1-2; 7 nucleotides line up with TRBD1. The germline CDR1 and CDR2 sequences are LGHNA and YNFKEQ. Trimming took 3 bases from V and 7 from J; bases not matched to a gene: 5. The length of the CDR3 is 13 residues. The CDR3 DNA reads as TGTGCCAGCAGCCAGGGGGACAGCCGTGGCTACACCTTC. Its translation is CASSQGDSRGYTF.

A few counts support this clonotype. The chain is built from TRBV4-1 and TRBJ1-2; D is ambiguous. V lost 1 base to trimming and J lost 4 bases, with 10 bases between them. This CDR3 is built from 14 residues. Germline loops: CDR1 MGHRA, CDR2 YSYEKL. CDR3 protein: CASSQGSVFYGYTF. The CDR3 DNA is TGCGCCAGCAGCCAAGGATCCGTATTCTATGGCTACACCTTC.

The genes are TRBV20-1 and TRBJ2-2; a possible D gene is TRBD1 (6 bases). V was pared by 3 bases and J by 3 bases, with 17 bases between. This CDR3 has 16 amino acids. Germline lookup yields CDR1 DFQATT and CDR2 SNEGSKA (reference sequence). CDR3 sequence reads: CSARSSKDRHTGELFF. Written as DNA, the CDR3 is TGCAGTGCTAGGTCGTCCAAGGACAGACACACCGGGGAGCTGTTTTTT.

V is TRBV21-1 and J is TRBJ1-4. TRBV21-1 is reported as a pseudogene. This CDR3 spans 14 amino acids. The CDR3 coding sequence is TGTGCCAGCAGCAAAGACAGTACAGATGAAAAACTGTTTTTT. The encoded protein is CASSKDSTDEKLFF.

CDR3 sequence reads: CASSQEWEVRDRGQPQHF. CDR3 DNA: TGCGCCAGCAGCCAAGAATGGGAAGTCCGGGACAGGGGCCAGCCCCAGCATTTT. The V gene is TRBV4-1, the J gene TRBJ1-5; TRBD1 matches 10 bases. V lost 0 bases and J lost 7; bases outside the gene matches: 12. The CDR3 has 18 residues. Germline values: CDR1 MGHRA, CDR2 YSYEKL.